This T cell receptor (beta chain) appears in the sequencing data of a study of T cell responses to AZD1222 COVID-19 vaccine. Trimming stripped 1 base from V and 1 base from J, with 29 bases between. The CDR3 extends over 22 amino acids. Per germline, CDR1 LGHNA and CDR2 YNFKEQ. Assay used: immunoSEQ multiplex PCR; TCRdb lists only in-frame clones, some missing. Among some 97,000 clones, around 89% were seen once, and the ten largest hold roughly 2%. This clonotype was sampled from an adult in good health. This chain uses TRBV4-2 with TRBJ2-1; D tentatively reads TRBD1 or TRBD2 (7 bases each). The sample in question was peripheral blood, obtained on day 0 of AZD1222 vaccination. The CDR3 reads CASSQVGEGDSIFLLSYNEQFF. The CDR3 DNA sequence: TGTGCCAGCAGCCAAGTCGGGGAGGGGGACAGTATATTTCTACTTTCCTACAATGAGCAGTTCTTC.